This T cell receptor (beta chain) was sequenced for a study of blood T cells in healthy people across ages. Germline V gene sequence: CDR1 SGHRS, CDR2 YFSETQ. CDR3 length: 15 residues. The second PCR ran 7 to 11 cycles with a sample-barcoded 5' primer and J-beta primers. TCRdb reprocessed the 5' RACE reads via MiXCR and lists one record per CDR3 protein. The table shows almost 550,000 distinct CDR3 sequences, with less than 25% occurring only once. With respect to this clonotype: The junction does not match germline at one end; this may be a read error.

The sample was also reused in another study, on T cells of mothers and their children. That source reports: Per mother, over 9.5 million TCR beta CDR3 reads were obtained; per child, approximately 3.3 million.

The sequencing input was blood. The V and J genes are TRBV5-1 and TRBJ2-5; D possibly corresponds to TRBD2 (6 bases). This TCR derives from a boy between 10 and 17 years old in good health. DNA for the CDR3: TGCGCCAGCGGCTTGGAGGCAGGGAGGCAGGAGACCCAGTACTTC. Translated: CASGLEAGRQETQYF.